Here is one T cell receptor (beta chain) with its context. Repertoires were generated with immunoSEQ multiplex PCR, while TCRdb's copy carries only in-frame clones and drops some. The data show fewer than 2.5 million clones, more than 85% seen once. The data originate from a study of shared clonotypes between healthy human individuals. The germline V gene has CDR1 KGHSH and CDR2 LQKENI. The CDR3 runs to 16 residues. Trimming removed 3 bases at V and 4 bases at J, with 15 bases between. Input material: naive CD4+ T cells from PBMCs. Documented subset: CD45RA+ positively selected. The chain couples TRBV18 to TRBJ1-4, with a weak D call TRBD1 (6 bases). This TCR was recovered from a man younger than 35 in good health. Some clones in this sample may be carry-over from other donors' samples. The CDR3 sequence: CASSPLTGQINEKLFF. CDR3 sequence (DNA): TGTGCCAGCTCACCGCTGACAGGTCAGATTAATGAAAAACTGTTTTTT.